One and the same sample provided the 8 T cell receptor beta chains below, sequenced in a study of blood T cell repertoires in COVID-19. Sequencing used immunoSEQ multiplex PCR; TCRdb keeps in-frame clones, though not all of them. The sample carries 70,000 or so clones, around 74% recorded once. The sequencing input was peripheral blood. The receptors shown here come from a man aged 65-85 years with acute or convalescent COVID-19.

This chain uses TRBV6-2 or TRBV6-3 with TRBJ2-2, with TRBD1 as a possible D gene (6 bases). The CDR3 is 15 residues long. V was shortened by 2 bases and J by 6 bases, with 13 bases between the two germline ends. Germline lookup yields CDR1 MNHEY and CDR2 SVGEGT. The CDR3 nucleotides are TGTGCCAGCAGTTACGGGGGCAGGTACGCCGGGGAGCTGTTTTTT. Translated, it gives CASSYGGRYAGELFF.

This rearrangement joins TRBV19 to TRBJ2-1, with D possibly being TRBD2 (5 bases). V was pared by 5 bases and J by 4 bases, with 15 bases between. The germline gives CDR1 LNHDA, CDR2 SQIVND (reference sequence). The CDR3 is made up of 15 amino acids. This CDR3 is CASSHPTGSYNEQFF. The DNA of the CDR3 is TGTGCCAGTAGTCACCCTACGGGGTCGTACAATGAGCAGTTCTTC. Combining the CDR3 with reference TRBV19 and TRBJ2-1 gives the whole variable domain DGGITQSPKYLFRKEGQNVTLSCEQNLNHDAMYWYRQDPGQGLRLIYYSQIVNDFQKGDIAEGYSVSREKKESFPLTVTSAQKNPTAFYLCASSHPTGSYNEQFFGPGTRLTVL.

The chain uses TRBV7-2 and TRBJ2-7; 7 bases map to TRBD2. The CDR3 has 15 amino acids. The ends lost 4 bases at V and 4 bases at J; junction bases unmatched: 10. Per the germline V gene, CDR1 is SGHTA and CDR2 is FQGNSA. The CDR3 DNA follows: TGTGCCAGCAGCTCGGGAGGCACCCTTGGGTACGAGCAGTACTTC. Protein: CASSSGGTLGYEQYF.

This clone appeared once. CDR3 protein: CATSDKGAWAGQPQHF. CDR3 coding DNA: TGTGCCACCAGTGATAAGGGGGCTTGGGCAGGTCAGCCCCAGCATTTT. The V gene is TRBV24-1, the J gene TRBJ1-5; 7 nucleotides line up with TRBD1. CDR3 length: 16 amino acids. Unmatched junction bases numbered 10, after V lost 3 bases and J lost 6 bases. Germline V gives CDR1 KGHDR, CDR2 SFDVKD.

V is TRBV19 and J is TRBJ2-3; 10 positions agree with TRBD2. J was trimmed by 2 bases and V by 10 bases; bases with no gene match: 12. Germline V lookup: CDR1 LNHDA, CDR2 SQIVND (reference sequence). The CDR3 consists of 16 residues. The DNA of the CDR3 is TGTGCCACGAGCGGGAGGGCCGTGAGCGACACAGATACGCAGTATTTT. The encoded protein is CATSGRAVSDTDTQYF. The complete variable domain, with remaining parts taken from reference TRBV19 and TRBJ2-3, reads DGGITQSPKYLFRKEGQNVTLSCEQNLNHDAMYWYRQDPGQGLRLIYYSQIVNDFQKGDIAEGYSVSREKKESFPLTVTSAQKNPTAFYLCATSGRAVSDTDTQYFGPGTRLTVL.

V and J are TRBV27 and TRBJ1-1; weak D call: TRBD1 (6 bases). This CDR3 spans 15 amino acids. Germline V gene sequence: CDR1 MNHEY, CDR2 SMNVEV (reference sequence). Trimming pared 2 bases from V and 5 bases from J, leaving 15 bases between. DNA of the CDR3: TGTGCCAGCAGTTTACGGACAGCGAGGCGGACTGAAGCTTTCTTT. Its translation: CASSLRTARRTEAFF.

In its sample, this clone was seen once. V and J are TRBV11-2 and TRBJ2-7, with 10 bases lining up with TRBD2. V was pared by 0 bases and J by 2 bases, with 4 bases of the junction left unmatched. CDR3 length: 16 amino acids. Germline V gene lookup returns CDR1 SGHAT and CDR2 FQNNGV. The CDR3 is CASSLDGAGGAYEQYF. The CDR3, as DNA: TGTGCCAGCAGCTTAGATGGAGCGGGAGGGGCCTACGAGCAGTACTTC.

The chain is built from TRBV5-4 and TRBJ2-3; the match to TRBD2 covers 8 bases. CDR1 is SGHNT, CDR2 YYREEE, per germline (reference sequence). This CDR3 is 15 amino acids long. J lost 1 base, V lost 2 bases, and 3 bases had no gene match. CDR3 region: CASSFSGGGTDTQYF. The CDR3 bases are TGTGCCAGCAGCTTTTCCGGGGGGGGCACAGATACGCAGTATTTT.